These 32 T cell receptor beta chains came from one sample sequenced in a study of human T cells and chemical hapten exposure. Stated time point: patch test 1, 2 weeks after DPC sensitization. As to treatment: therapeutic diphenylcyclopropenone sensitization with weekly scalp DPC. Using its own MiXCR run on the RACE reads, TCRdb lists one record per CDR3 protein. Of some 180,000 distinct CDR3 sequences in the sample, around 22% are singletons; the top ten hold about 6.7%. Source: whole blood, taken in connection with sensitization to the hapten diphenylcyclopropenone (DPC). The receptors derive from a woman between 45 and 60 years old with alopecia areata. Some clones in this sample may be carry-over from other donors' samples.

Of note for this clonotype: A read error may account for a junction end that differs from germline. The chain recombines TRBV29-1 with TRBJ2-7; perhaps TRBD1 as D (6 bases). This CDR3 region has 15 residues. Germline loops: CDR1 SQVTM, CDR2 ANQGSEA. The CDR3 DNA follows: TGCAGCGTCGAAGTTGCAGGGGAGCCCTCCTACGAGCAGTACTTC. This encodes CSVEVAGEPSYEQYF.

The CDR3 sequence: CASSLEWHTGELFF. CDR3 DNA sequence: TGTGCCAGCAGCTTAGAATGGCACACCGGGGAGCTGTTTTTT. This rearrangement joins TRBV7-2 to TRBJ2-2; D is unclear. Trimming pared 1 base from V and 3 bases from J, leaving 6 bases between. There are 14 residues in the CDR3. Germline CDR1 and CDR2: SGHTA and FQGNSA.

The chain has TRBV29-1 and TRBJ2-5; TRBD2 matches 7 bases. The CDR3 extends over 13 amino acids. Trimming cost V 8 bases and J 5 bases; bases outside gene matches: 11. CDR1 and CDR2 from the germline V gene are SQVTM and ANQGSEA. CDR3: CSTGGEAVETQYF. The CDR3 DNA sequence: TGCAGCACTGGGGGGGAGGCGGTGGAGACCCAGTACTTC.

The V and J genes are TRBV29-1 and TRBJ2-5; D call uncertain. From germline, CDR1 is SQVTM and CDR2 ANQGSEA. V was shortened by 2 bases and J by 1 base, with 5 bases between the two germline ends. The CDR3 has 12 amino acids. The CDR3, as DNA: TGCAGCGTTGAACCCAGCCAAGAGACCCAGTACTTC. Translating it yields CSVEPSQETQYF.

The J gene is TRBJ1-1, the V gene TRBV20-1; D is unresolved. Germline-derived CDR1 and CDR2 are DFQATT and SNEGSKA (reference sequence). V lost 3 bases to trimming and J lost 1 base, with 9 bases between them. The CDR3 has 13 amino acids. In DNA form, the CDR3 reads TGCAGTGCTAGCTTTTCAGAGAACACTGAAGCTTTCTTT. Its protein product is CSASFSENTEAFF.

The rearrangement joins TRBV4-1 to TRBJ2-2; 7 bases fit TRBD1. V was clipped by 0 bases and J by 5 bases; unmatched bases: 9. The CDR3 is made up of 17 amino acids. Germline CDR1 MGHRA, CDR2 YSYEKL. The CDR3 here is CASSQEVNRGKTGELFF. As DNA, the CDR3 is TGCGCCAGCAGCCAAGAGGTGAACAGGGGAAAAACCGGGGAGCTGTTTTTT.

The V call is TRBV29-1, the J call TRBJ1-6; 9 bases map to TRBD1. The V gene's germline CDR1 is SQVTM and CDR2 ANQGSEA. Trimming took 6 bases from V and 8 from J; bases not matched to a gene: 5. This CDR3 has 13 amino acids. The chain's CDR3 is CSVGTGRYSPLHF. In DNA, the CDR3 is TGCAGCGTGGGGACAGGGCGTTATTCACCCCTCCACTTT.

The CDR3 region is CASRLAAITDTQYF. CDR3 bases: TGTGCCAGCAGGCTAGCGGCTATCACAGATACGCAGTATTTT. This chain joins TRBV27 and TRBJ2-3; TRBD2 aligns across 7 bases. The V segment lost 6 bases and the J segment 2 bases; nucleotides outside the gene matches: 5. Germline-derived CDR1 and CDR2 are MNHEY and SMNVEV (reference sequence). The CDR3 runs 14 residues.

The chain recombines TRBV29-1 with TRBJ2-5, with D unclear. V shed 7 bases and J shed 1 base, with 10 bases lying between them. The germline V gene encodes CDR1 SQVTM and CDR2 ANQGSEA. The CDR3 runs to 12 residues. The CDR3 sequence: CSDLAAQETQYF. The CDR3 nucleotides are TGCAGCGATCTGGCGGCCCAAGAGACCCAGTACTTC.

This clonotype was observed a few times. The J gene is TRBJ2-5, the V gene TRBV7-3; D unclear. There are 15 residues in the CDR3. The germline gives CDR1 SGHTA, CDR2 FQGTGA. The germline V and J ends were trimmed by 2 bases and 2 bases, with 12 bases remaining between them. The CDR3 here is CASSLVSSTQETQYF. CDR3 DNA: TGTGCCAGCAGCTTAGTTAGCTCAACTCAAGAGACCCAGTACTTC.

This clonotype was picked up one time. The gene calls are TRBV5-5 and TRBJ1-2; the match to TRBD1 covers 7 bases. The germline gives CDR1 SGHKS, CDR2 YYEKEE (reference sequence). V lost 1 base and J lost 4; bases outside the gene matches: 4. The CDR3 runs to 14 residues. The chain's CDR3 is CASSLRGQPYGYTF. Written as DNA, the CDR3 is TGTGCCAGCAGCTTGAGGGGACAGCCCTATGGCTACACCTTC.

The V and J genes are TRBV20-1 and TRBJ1-5, with TRBD1 matching over 9 bases. This CDR3 region has 15 residues. CDR1 and CDR2 (germline): DFQATT, SNEGSKA (reference sequence). The junction had 13 bases not matched to a gene; V was cut back by 6 bases and J by 7 bases. The CDR3 nucleotides are TGCAGTGCCCTGAGGGGACAGGGCCCTAAACAGCCCCAGCATTTT. Translating it yields CSALRGQGPKQPQHF.

The chain has TRBV7-9 and TRBJ1-4; 7 bases align to TRBD1. Germline loops: CDR1 SEHNR, CDR2 FQNEAQ (reference sequence). V was clipped by 10 bases and J by 4 bases; unmatched bases: 9. The CDR3 is 14 residues long. This CDR3 is CATEAGGSNEKLFF. The CDR3 DNA follows: TGTGCCACCGAGGCAGGGGGGAGTAATGAAAAACTGTTTTTT.

This clonotype was seen a few times. J is TRBJ1-1 and V is TRBV10-3; TRBD1 is a possible D gene (5 bases). The CDR3 runs to 14 residues. Germline V gene lookup returns CDR1 ENHRY and CDR2 SYGVKD. The V end lost 3 bases, the J end lost 0 bases, and 8 bases lay between the germline ends. The CDR3 here is CAISDRAMNTEAFF. DNA for the CDR3: TGTGCCATCAGTGACAGGGCCATGAACACTGAAGCTTTCTTT.

This clonotype has a handful of counts. The genes are TRBV29-1 and TRBJ1-3, with D hard to call. The CDR3 spans 12 residues. Trimming removed 7 bases at V and 0 bases at J, with 7 bases between. The germline V gene has CDR1 SQVTM and CDR2 ANQGSEA. The CDR3 DNA is TGCAGCGCTACGGTCTCTGGAAACACCATATATTTT. This codes for CSATVSGNTIYF.

V gene TRBV29-1 combines with J gene TRBJ2-7; 9 bases match TRBD2. The CDR3 length is 14 residues. CDR1 SQVTM and CDR2 ANQGSEA come from the germline V gene. With 3 bases clipped from V and 7 bases from J, the junction kept 10 bases outside the gene matches. The CDR3 protein is CSVDLAGWSGEQYF. Written as DNA, the CDR3 is TGCAGCGTTGACCTAGCGGGGTGGTCGGGAGAGCAGTACTTC.

This clonotype was counted between two and nine times. The chain links TRBV6-1 to TRBJ2-5, with D maybe TRBD1 (5 bases). Germline-derived CDR1 and CDR2 are MNHNS and SASEGT. The CDR3 sequence is 18 residues long. Trimming removed 0 bases at V and 2 bases at J, with 19 bases between. CDR3 in DNA: TGTGCCAGCAGTGAAGCGCGCTTTGGCCAGGGTTTTCAAGAGACCCAGTACTTC. Translating it yields CASSEARFGQGFQETQYF.

The CDR3 is CASSEWGGSYNSPLHF. The CDR3 DNA is TGTGCCAGCAGTGAATGGGGGGGATCCTATAATTCACCCCTCCACTTT. The chain recombines TRBV25-1 with TRBJ1-6, with D maybe TRBD1 (5 bases). Germline V gene data show CDR1 as MGHDK and CDR2 as SYGVNS. The CDR3 length is 16 residues. Between the trimmed V and J ends, which lost 1 base and 1 base, there was a span of 8 bases. Together with reference TRBV25-1 and TRBJ1-6, the CDR3 gives the full variable domain: EADIYQTPRYLVIGTGKKITLECSQTMGHDKMYWYQQDPGMELHLIHYSYGVNSTEKGDLSSESTVSRIRTEHFPLTLESARPSHTSQYLCASSEWGGSYNSPLHFGNGTRLTVT.

This clonotype was recorded a few times. This chain links TRBV11-2 with TRBJ2-5; D unclear. The CDR3 is 14 amino acids. The V gene lost 2 bases and the J gene lost 4 bases, with 11 bases spanning the gap. Germline lookup yields CDR1 SGHAT and CDR2 FQNNGV. CDR3 region: CASSLKGPLETQYF. The DNA for the CDR3 is TGTGCCAGCAGCTTAAAGGGCCCCTTAGAGACCCAGTACTTC.

The chain employs TRBV11-2 and TRBJ2-3, with no clear D. This CDR3 comprises 16 residues. V was shortened by 4 bases and J by 3 bases, with 17 bases between the two germline ends. Germline-derived CDR1 and CDR2 are SGHAT and FQNNGV. The CDR3 nucleotides read TGTGCCAGCAGCTCCTCTGGGCGGTTTTTAACAGATACGCAGTATTTT. Encoded protein: CASSSSGRFLTDTQYF.

This clonotype has more than one count but fewer than ten. The J gene is TRBJ2-5, the V gene TRBV12-5, with a weak D call TRBD2 (7 bases). Trimming pared 6 bases from V and 4 bases from J, leaving 18 bases between. Germline V lookup: CDR1 LGHNT, CDR2 FRNRAP. This CDR3 is built from 15 residues. The CDR3 sequence is CASGGGGGLAETQYF. The CDR3 DNA sequence: TGTGCTAGTGGAGGGGGGGGTGGCTTAGCAGAGACCCAGTACTTC.

This clonotype has just a few counts. The chain links TRBV5-5 to TRBJ1-4, with D unclear. This CDR3 has 14 amino acids. The germline V and J ends were trimmed by 2 bases and 0 bases, with 5 bases remaining between them. Germline values: CDR1 SGHKS, CDR2 YYEKEE (reference sequence). The CDR3 loop is CASSFGATNEKLFF. In DNA form, the CDR3 reads TGTGCCAGCAGCTTTGGTGCAACTAATGAAAAACTGTTTTTT.

This clonotype was recorded a few times. The gene calls are TRBV20-1 and TRBJ1-5; maybe TRBD1 (5 bases). V shed 2 bases and J shed 2 bases, with 19 bases lying between them. The CDR3 consists of 17 residues. Per the germline V gene, CDR1 is DFQATT and CDR2 is SNEGSKA (reference sequence). In DNA, the CDR3 is TGCAGTGCTAGAACAGGACATTGGGATCGGGGCAATCAGCCCCAGCATTTT. As protein: CSARTGHWDRGNQPQHF.

Remarks on this clonotype: A read error may account for a junction end that differs from germline. The rearrangement links TRBV25-1 to TRBJ2-1; the match to TRBD1 covers 7 bases. Germline V gene data show CDR1 as MGHDK and CDR2 as SYGVNS. The CDR3 spans 15 residues. The CDR3 loop is CASGERGLPYNEQFF. In DNA form, the CDR3 reads TGTGCCAGCGGTGAAAGGGGGCTGCCCTACAATGAGCAGTTCTTC.

This clonotype has only a few counts. The rearrangement links TRBV3-1 to TRBJ2-3; D is undetermined. Trimming took off 6 bases at V and 0 bases at J, with 7 bases between the two ends. Per the germline V gene, CDR1 is LGHDT and CDR2 is YNNKEL (reference sequence). CDR3 length equals 13 residues. The CDR3 region has the DNA TGTGCCAGCAGTTCGGCTAGCACAGATACGCAGTATTTT. Its protein is CASSSASTDTQYF.

The chain couples TRBV7-2 to TRBJ2-1, with 11 nucleotides matching TRBD2. This CDR3 region has 19 residues. After removal of 1 base from V and 4 bases from J, the junction contained 12 bases not matched to a gene. Germline loops: CDR1 SGHTA, CDR2 FQGNSA. The CDR3, as DNA: TGTGCCAGCAGCTTAGATTATCTAGCGGGAGGAGTGGGGTACAATGAGCAGTTCTTC. Protein product: CASSLDYLAGGVGYNEQFF. The full variable domain, in which reference TRBV7-2 and TRBJ2-1 provide the parts outside the CDR3, is GAGVSQSPSNKVTEKGKDVELRCDPISGHTALYWYRQSLGQGLEFLIYFQGNSAPDKSGLPSDRFSAERTGGSVSTLTIQRTQQEDSAVYLCASSLDYLAGGVGYNEQFFGPGTRLTVL.

The chain combines TRBV5-1 with TRBJ1-1, with D possibly TRBD1 on 5 matching bases. Trimming removed 3 bases at V and 1 base at J, with 10 bases between. The V gene's germline CDR1 is SGHRS and CDR2 YFSETQ. There are 14 residues in the CDR3. The CDR3 DNA is TGCGCCAGCAGCTCGCGAGGGGAGAACACTGAAGCTTTCTTT. Translation gives CASSSRGENTEAFF.

This clonotype occurred a few times. DNA of the CDR3: TGTGCCAGCAGTCTTAGCCCCAGCTCCTACAATGAGCAGTTCTTC. Encoded protein: CASSLSPSSYNEQFF. The chain joins TRBV9 to TRBJ2-1; D remains ambiguous. The CDR3 runs to 15 residues. Germline V gene data show CDR1 as SGDLS and CDR2 as YYNGEE. Trimming stripped 5 bases from V and 0 bases from J, with 12 bases between. Together with reference TRBV9 and TRBJ2-1, the CDR3 gives the full variable domain: DSGVTQTPKHLITATGQRVTLRCSPRSGDLSVYWYQQSLDQGLQFLIQYYNGEERAKGNILERFSAQQFPDLHSELNLSSLELGDSALYFCASSLSPSSYNEQFFGPGTRLTVL.

The chain has TRBV10-3 and TRBJ2-1; D could derive from TRBD1 or TRBD2 (6 bases each). V was shortened by 2 bases and J by 0 bases, with 17 bases between the two germline ends. Per the germline V gene, CDR1 is ENHRY and CDR2 is SYGVKD. This CDR3 contains 18 residues. The CDR3 nucleotides read TGTGCCATCAGTGAGCTAGGAGTCGGAGGGGGCTCCTACAATGAGCAGTTCTTC. It encodes CAISELGVGGGSYNEQFF.

In this sample, this clonotype turned up a few times. This rearrangement joins TRBV19 to TRBJ2-1; 8 bases align to TRBD1. Germline lookup yields CDR1 LNHDA and CDR2 SQIVND (reference sequence). The CDR3 length is 16 residues. Trimming at V came to 5 bases and at J to 4 bases, leaving 10 bases not matched to a gene. The CDR3: CASSPPGDRIYNEQFF. Written as DNA, the CDR3 is TGTGCCAGTAGTCCACCCGGGGACAGGATTTACAATGAGCAGTTCTTC.

In its sample, this clonotype was seen a few times. This chain links TRBV3-1 with TRBJ1-5; no firm D call. V shed 0 bases and J shed 7 bases, with 7 bases lying between them. Germline CDR1 and CDR2: LGHDT and YNNKEL (reference sequence). This CDR3 contains 13 residues. The DNA of the CDR3 is TGTGCCAGCAGCCAAGAACGGGAACAGCCCCAGCATTTT. Translating it yields CASSQEREQPQHF. Together with reference TRBV3-1 and TRBJ1-5, the CDR3 gives the full variable domain: DTAVSQTPKYLVTQMGNDKSIKCEQNLGHDTMYWYKQDSKKFLKIMFSYNNKELIINETVPNRFSPKSPDKAHLNLHINSLELGDSAVYFCASSQEREQPQHFGDGTRLSIL.

The gene calls are TRBV13 and TRBJ1-3; tentative D call: TRBD1 (6 bases). Trimming cost V 0 bases and J 2 bases, with 11 bases left between them. The CDR3 contains 16 residues. Looked up from germline, CDR1 is PRHDT and CDR2 is FYEKMQ (reference sequence). The CDR3 DNA is TGTGCCAGCAGCTTAGGAGGGACACCTACTGGAAACACCATATATTTT. This codes for CASSLGGTPTGNTIYF.